The T cell receptor (beta chain) described here comes from a study of T cell responses to AZD1222 COVID-19 vaccine. Study at large: Both about-4-week and about-12-week second-dose recipients were combined. General observations from the study: Spike-specific TCR breadth and depth were elevated following two AZD1222 doses.

The germline gives CDR1 SGHTA, CDR2 FQGNSA. This CDR3 is 17 amino acids long. Trimming cost V 1 base and J 10 bases; bases outside gene matches: 16. This clone was seen only once. Its antigen is currently unknown. The protocol was immunoSEQ multiplex PCR, while the TCRdb copy is restricted to in-frame clones and leaves out a portion. The data show 100,000 or so clones, around nine tenths seen once. This sample comprised peripheral blood, obtained on day 0 of AZD1222 vaccination. V gene TRBV7-2 combines with J gene TRBJ2-1, with TRBD2 identical over 7 bases. This TCR was sampled from an adult in good health. The CDR3 spells CASSLVGAGLLLSEQFF. The CDR3 DNA sequence: TGTGCCAGCAGCTTAGTGGGAGCGGGATTACTTTTATCCGAGCAGTTCTTC.